This T cell receptor (beta chain) comes out of a study of molecular identifiers for immune sequencing clone quantification. In this sample, this clonotype turned up many times. Germline CDR1 and CDR2: MGHRA and YSYEKL. V was trimmed by 1 base and J by 5 bases, leaving 11 bases between them. The CDR3 length is 14 residues. TCRdb called the PCR reads again in MiXCR, with one record for every CDR3 protein. The repertoire consists of about 510,000 distinct CDR3 sequences, with around 23% occurring once and the leading ten covering approximately 0.8%. The V gene is TRBV4-1, the J gene TRBJ1-1, with unresolved D. Sequencing was performed on naive CD8+ T cells from blood, with Jurkat cell RNA spiked in. Subset meaning: FACS-sorted CD8+CD4-CCR7+CD45RA+ naive T cells. The TCR comes from a human donor in good health. Some libraries in this study had Jurkat cell RNA spiked in. The CDR3 DNA sequence: TGCGCCAGCAGCCAAGGCCCTCGGGCAACTGAAGCTTTCTTT. The encoded protein is CASSQGPRATEAFF.